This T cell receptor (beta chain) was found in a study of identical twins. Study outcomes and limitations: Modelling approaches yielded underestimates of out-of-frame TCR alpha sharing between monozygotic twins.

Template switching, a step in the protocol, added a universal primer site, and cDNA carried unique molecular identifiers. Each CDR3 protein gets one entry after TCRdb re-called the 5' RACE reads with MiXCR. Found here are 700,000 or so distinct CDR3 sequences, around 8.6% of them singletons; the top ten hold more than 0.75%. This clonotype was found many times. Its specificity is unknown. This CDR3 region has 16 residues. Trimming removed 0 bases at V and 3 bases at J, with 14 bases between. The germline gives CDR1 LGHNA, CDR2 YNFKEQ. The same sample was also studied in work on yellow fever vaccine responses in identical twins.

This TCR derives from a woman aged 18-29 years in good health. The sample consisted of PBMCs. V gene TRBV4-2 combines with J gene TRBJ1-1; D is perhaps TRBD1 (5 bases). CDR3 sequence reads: CASSQDPGTAYTEAFF. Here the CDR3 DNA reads TGTGCCAGCAGCCAAGATCCCGGGACGGCCTACACTGAAGCTTTCTTT.